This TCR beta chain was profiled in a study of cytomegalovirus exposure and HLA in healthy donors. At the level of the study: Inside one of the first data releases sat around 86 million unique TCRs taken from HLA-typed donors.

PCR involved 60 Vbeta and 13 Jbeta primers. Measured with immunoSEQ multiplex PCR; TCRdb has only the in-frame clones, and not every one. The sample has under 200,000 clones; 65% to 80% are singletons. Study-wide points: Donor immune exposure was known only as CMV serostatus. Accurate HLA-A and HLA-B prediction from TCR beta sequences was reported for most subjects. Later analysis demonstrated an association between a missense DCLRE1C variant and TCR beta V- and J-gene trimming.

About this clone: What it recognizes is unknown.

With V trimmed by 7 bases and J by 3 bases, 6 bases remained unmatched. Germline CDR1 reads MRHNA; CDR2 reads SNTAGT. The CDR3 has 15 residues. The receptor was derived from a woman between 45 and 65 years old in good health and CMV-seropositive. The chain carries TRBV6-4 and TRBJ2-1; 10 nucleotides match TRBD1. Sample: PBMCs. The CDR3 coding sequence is TGTGCCAGCACCCCCGGGACAGGGGACTACAATGAGCAGTTCTTC. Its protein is CASTPGTGDYNEQFF.